These 27 T cell receptor beta chains share one sample of origin, sequenced in a study of control samples from healthy donors and cancer patients. Clones were sequenced by immunoSEQ multiplex PCR, and TCRdb holds only the in-frame ones, with some missing. The top ten hold around 4.9% of the sample, which has approximately 82,000 clones, approximately 94% seen once. The sequencing input was blood. These receptor sequences come from a woman in her late teens or twenties in good health.

The V call is TRBV7-8, the J call TRBJ2-7; maybe TRBD2 (5 bases). From germline, CDR1 is SGHVS and CDR2 FQNEAQ. The CDR3 extends over 15 amino acids. V lost 5 bases to trimming and J lost 0 bases, with 14 bases between them. The CDR3 spells CASSPVAGSSYEQYF. The CDR3 bases are TGTGCCAGCAGCCCCGTAGCTGGGAGCTCCTACGAGCAGTACTTC.

The chain is built from TRBV4-1 and TRBJ1-2; D is uncertain. The CDR3 contains 15 residues. V lost 4 bases and J 1 base, leaving 13 bases between the germline ends. Germline CDR1 is MGHRA and CDR2 is YSYEKL. Written as DNA, the CDR3 is TGCGCCAGCAGCCCCGGGTTAGGCCGTAACTATGGCTACACCTTC. Encoded protein: CASSPGLGRNYGYTF.

The V call is TRBV19, the J call TRBJ1-1; TRBD1 might be the D (5 bases). The V end was cut by 2 bases, the J end by 5 bases, with 12 bases between. Germline CDR1 and CDR2: LNHDA and SQIVND (reference sequence). This CDR3 region has 14 residues. As DNA, the CDR3 is TGTGCCAGTAGTATACAGGGATCAGGAACTGAAGCTTTCTTT. Translating gives CASSIQGSGTEAFF.

J is TRBJ2-1 and V is TRBV7-9; D is perhaps TRBD1 (5 bases). The germline gives CDR1 SEHNR, CDR2 FQNEAQ (reference sequence). The CDR3 loop spans 14 amino acids. Trimming pared 0 bases from V and 5 bases from J, leaving 8 bases between. The CDR3 here is CASSLAGANNEQFF. In nucleotides, the CDR3 is TGTGCCAGCAGCTTAGCTGGGGCTAACAATGAGCAGTTCTTC.

The chain employs TRBV5-6 and TRBJ1-5; no clear D gene. V lost 4 bases, J lost 0 bases, and 11 bases lay in between. The CDR3 consists of 15 residues. Germline CDR1 and CDR2: SGHDT and YYEEEE. The CDR3 here is CASSHQAYSNQPQHF. The CDR3 DNA reads TGTGCCAGCAGCCATCAGGCTTATAGCAATCAGCCCCAGCATTTT.

This chain links TRBV5-1 with TRBJ2-1; D unclear. V lost 4 bases and J 5 bases, leaving 10 bases between the germline ends. CDR1 and CDR2 (germline): SGHRS, YFSETQ. CDR3 length: 13 amino acids. The CDR3 is CASSLWTDNEQFF. DNA of the CDR3: TGCGCCAGCAGCCTCTGGACCGACAATGAGCAGTTCTTC.

V gene TRBV27 combines with J gene TRBJ1-6; D is unclear. In germline, CDR1 is MNHEY, CDR2 SMNVEV (reference sequence). V lost 7 bases and J lost 5, with 15 bases in between. The CDR3 has 15 residues. CDR3 DNA: TGTGCCAGCACTTCCGACCGGGTTAATAATTCACCCCTCCACTTT. It specifies CASTSDRVNNSPLHF.

The rearrangement uses TRBV7-9 and TRBJ2-5, with D perhaps being TRBD1 or TRBD2 (6 bases each). V lost 1 base to trimming and J lost 7 bases, with 10 bases between them. The CDR3 has 13 amino acids. Germline V gene lookup returns CDR1 SEHNR and CDR2 FQNEAQ (reference sequence). The CDR3 DNA is TGTGCCAGCAGCTTAGAGGGGGGCGGGACCCAGTACTTC. Its protein is CASSLEGGGTQYF.

The V and J genes are TRBV6-5 and TRBJ1-1; D ambiguous. CDR1 is MNHEY, CDR2 SVGAGI, per germline. This CDR3 contains 13 residues. The V end lost 0 bases, the J end lost 7 bases, and 9 bases lay between the germline ends. The CDR3 spells CASSYSGRLEAFF. CDR3 in DNA: TGTGCCAGCAGTTACTCCGGACGCCTTGAAGCTTTCTTT.

The chain links TRBV2 to TRBJ1-6; D is ambiguous. Germline loops: CDR1 SNHLY, CDR2 FYNNEI. Deletions cut 4 bases from V and 8 bases from J, with 15 bases between. This CDR3 is built from 15 residues. The CDR3 is CASSGAGLRDSPLHF. CDR3 DNA: TGTGCCAGCAGTGGGGCTGGGTTAAGGGATTCACCCCTCCACTTT. Variable domain in full (rest from reference TRBV2 and TRBJ1-6): EPEVTQTPSHQVTQMGQEVILRCVPISNHLYFYWYRQILGQKVEFLVSFYNNEISEKSEIFDDQFSVERPDGSNFTLKIRSTKLEDSAMYFCASSGAGLRDSPLHFGNGTRLTVT.

This clone was seen only a few times. J is TRBJ1-2 and V is TRBV28, with 8 bases identical to TRBD1. Per the germline V gene, CDR1 is MDHEN and CDR2 is SYDVKM. The trim removed 7 bases at V and 3 bases at J, leaving 10 bases unmatched. The CDR3 totals 15 residues. The CDR3 protein is CASNLPGQVDYGYTF. As DNA, the CDR3 is TGTGCCAGCAACCTTCCGGGACAGGTTGACTATGGCTACACCTTC.

CDR3 in amino acids: CASSQDLNYGYTF. The CDR3 DNA follows: TGTGCCAGCAGCCAAGATCTGAACTATGGCTACACCTTC. The chain combines TRBV3-1 (or the pseudogene TRBV3-2) with TRBJ1-2; D gene uncertain. This CDR3 contains 13 residues. Trimming removed 0 bases at V and 2 bases at J, with 4 bases between. The germline V gene encodes CDR1 LGHDT and CDR2 YNNKEL (reference sequence).

In DNA, the CDR3 is TGTGCCAGCAGCTTGGGGAAGAATGAGCAGTTCTTC. Translated, it gives CASSLGKNEQFF. V gene TRBV5-4 combines with J gene TRBJ2-1; D is unclear. Trimming removed 0 bases from V and 7 bases from J, with 5 bases in between. The CDR3 is 12 residues long. Germline CDR1 reads SGHNT; CDR2 reads YYREEE (reference sequence).

This CDR3 reads CATSRGGQGGEKLFF. The CDR3, as DNA: TGTGCCACCAGCAGAGGGGGACAGGGCGGAGAAAAACTGTTTTTT. The chain combines TRBV15 with TRBJ1-4; 9 bases agree with TRBD1. From germline, CDR1 is LNHNV and CDR2 YYDKDF (reference sequence). The CDR3 totals 15 residues. V lost 1 base to trimming and J lost 8 bases; unmatched junction nucleotides: 5.

V gene TRBV27 combines with J gene TRBJ2-3; D call uncertain. Between the trimmed V and J ends, which lost 4 bases and 4 bases, there was a span of 12 bases. CDR1 is MNHEY, CDR2 SMNVEV, per germline (reference sequence). CDR3 size: 14 residues. The CDR3 is CASSSLSSADTQYF. Here the CDR3 DNA reads TGTGCCAGCAGTTCCCTTTCCTCGGCAGATACGCAGTATTTT.

The V gene is TRBV6-1, the J gene TRBJ2-7; D is perhaps TRBD1 (5 bases). CDR1 is MNHNS and CDR2 is SASEGT in the germline V gene. The germline V and J ends were trimmed by 2 bases and 9 bases, with 11 bases remaining between them. This CDR3 contains 12 residues. CDR3 DNA sequence: TGTGCCAGCAGTGAATCTGACAGCACGCAGTACTTC. Translating gives CASSESDSTQYF.

The V gene is TRBV5-3, the J gene TRBJ1-4; 7 positions match TRBD1. TRBV5-3 has ORF status, its function being uncertain. The CDR3 covers 16 residues. The J segment lost 6 bases and the V segment lost 4 bases, leaving 12 bases of the junction unmatched. Here the CDR3 reads CARSAPGQPFYEKLFF. In DNA form, the CDR3 reads TGTGCCAGAAGCGCCCCGGGACAGCCTTTTTATGAAAAACTGTTTTTT.

V gene TRBV6-1 combines with J gene TRBJ2-3; 10 bases map to TRBD2. Germline CDR1 reads MNHNS; CDR2 reads SASEGT. V was clipped by 2 bases and J by 3 bases; unmatched bases: 2. This CDR3 region has 15 residues. The CDR3 nucleotides are TGTGCCAGCAGTGAACTAGCGGGGGAAACAGATACGCAGTATTTT. Translation: CASSELAGETDTQYF.

V usage is TRBV5-4 and J usage is TRBJ1-1, with D maybe TRBD1 (6 bases). The CDR3 contains 14 residues. V shed 1 base and J shed 6 bases, with 13 bases lying between them. CDR1 SGHNT and CDR2 YYREEE come from the germline V gene (reference sequence). In DNA, the CDR3 is TGTGCCAGCAGCTTGACAGGGTATGTCGCTGAAGCTTTCTTT. This codes for CASSLTGYVAEAFF.

V is TRBV6-1 and J is TRBJ2-1; D remains ambiguous. CDR3 length equals 13 residues. Looked up from germline, CDR1 is MNHNS and CDR2 is SASEGT. Trimming pared 5 bases from V and 9 bases from J, leaving 14 bases between. In DNA, the CDR3 is TGTGCCAGCAGTAAGGACGAAAGAGGTGAGCAGTTCTTC. Translation: CASSKDERGEQFF.

This rearrangement joins TRBV24-1 to TRBJ2-2; 7 bases are a match to TRBD1. The V segment lost 7 bases and the J segment 2 bases; nucleotides outside the gene matches: 3. CDR1 and CDR2 from the germline V gene are KGHDR and SFDVKD. The CDR3 spans 14 residues. CDR3 sequence reads: CATSNRGNTGELFF. DNA for the CDR3: TGTGCCACCAGCAACAGGGGCAACACCGGGGAGCTGTTTTTT.

This rearrangement joins TRBV11-3 to TRBJ2-2; 10 bases are a match to TRBD1. V dropped 4 bases and J dropped 8; count of bases not matched to a gene: 10. The CDR3 is made up of 16 amino acids. The germline V gene encodes CDR1 SGHNT and CDR2 YENEEA. The CDR3 loop is CASSSRQGADSGELFF. The CDR3 bases are TGTGCCAGCAGCTCCAGACAGGGGGCGGATTCGGGGGAGCTGTTTTTT.

V and J are TRBV7-2 and TRBJ1-1, with TRBD1 matching over 7 bases. Trimming took 1 base from V and 5 from J; bases not matched to a gene: 7. The CDR3 runs 15 residues. Germline lookup yields CDR1 SGHTA and CDR2 FQGNSA. This chain's CDR3 is CASSLGETGRTEAFF. The CDR3 DNA is TGTGCCAGCAGCTTAGGAGAGACAGGGCGTACTGAAGCTTTCTTT.

The chain carries TRBV9 and TRBJ2-1; 12 bases match TRBD2. V lost 2 bases, J lost 8 bases, and 8 bases stayed unmatched. This CDR3 spans 16 amino acids. Germline loops: CDR1 SGDLS, CDR2 YYNGEE. CDR3 loop: CASSVQLAGGHDEQFF. CDR3 in DNA: TGTGCCAGCAGCGTGCAACTAGCGGGAGGCCACGATGAGCAGTTCTTC.

This chain links TRBV9 with TRBJ1-5; D is possibly TRBD1 (6 bases). CDR3 length: 16 residues. Germline V lookup: CDR1 SGDLS, CDR2 YYNGEE. The ends were cut back, 4 bases at V and 1 base at J, with 15 bases in the middle. CDR3 DNA: TGTGCCAGCAGCCCAGGGGTAGGGGAGAGCAATCAGCCCCAGCATTTT. It encodes CASSPGVGESNQPQHF.

J is TRBJ1-3 and V is TRBV28; D gene uncertain. The CDR3 has 15 residues. V dropped 6 bases and J dropped 0 bases, with 12 bases sitting between them. Germline V CDR1 and CDR2: MDHEN, SYDVKM. The CDR3 protein is CASSQDNASGNTIYF. Written as DNA, the CDR3 is TGTGCCAGCAGCCAAGACAACGCCTCTGGAAACACCATATATTTT.

The CDR3 DNA follows: TGTGCCAGCAGCCATACAACAGGGGTTGGCTCCTACAATGAGCAGTTCTTC. Its translation is CASSHTTGVGSYNEQFF. The rearrangement uses TRBV7-6 and TRBJ2-1, with 7 positions matching TRBD1. This CDR3 contains 17 residues. Germline V lookup: CDR1 SGHVS, CDR2 FNYEAQ. After removal of 5 bases from V and 0 bases from J, the junction contained 10 bases not matched to a gene.